This TCR beta chain originates from a study of cytomegalovirus exposure and HLA in healthy donors. In the study overall: One earlier analysis, a look at about 179 million T cells, found almost 120 million unique TCR beta sequences. General observations from the study: Analyzed later, most CMV-associated TCR beta chains appeared HLA-restricted.

Worth noting for this clone: The antigen remains undetermined.

The V end was cut by 1 base, the J end by 4 bases, with 15 bases between. CDR3 length: 15 residues. The germline V gene has CDR1 SGHRS and CDR2 YFSETQ. Amplification used 60 Vbeta primers and 13 Jbeta primers. The data were produced by immunoSEQ multiplex PCR, yet TCRdb's version contains in-frame clones alone and is incomplete. Here the sample spans tens of thousands of clones, 82% being singletons. The rearrangement uses TRBV5-1 and TRBJ2-7, with TRBD2 as a possible D gene (6 bases). The receptor was derived from a man between 18 and 35 years old in good health and CMV-seronegative. Source material: PBMCs. As DNA, the CDR3 is TGCGCCAGCAGCTTGTCGGATGACGGGGGTTACGAGCAGTACTTC. Its protein product is CASSLSDDGGYEQYF.